This T cell receptor beta chain was identified in a study of T cells in tumors after PD-1 blockade. This clone was observed once. The germline CDR1 and CDR2 sequences are MNHEY and SVGAGI. V lost 6 bases and J lost 2, with 12 bases in between. This CDR3 contains 14 residues. Assay used: immunoSEQ multiplex PCR; TCRdb lists only in-frame clones, some missing. The sample has 15,000 or so clones, roughly four fifths seen once; the top ten hold approximately 22%. This sequence was found in a human donor with basal cell carcinoma. The rearrangement uses TRBV6-5 and TRBJ2-3; D could derive from TRBD1 or TRBD2 (5 bases each). The sample was PBMCs, taken after anti-PD-1 treatment. The CDR3 nucleotides read TGTGCCAGCAGCAGCCCGGGGCACACAGATACGCAGTATTTT. Translating gives CASSSPGHTDTQYF.